This note documents a single T cell receptor (beta chain) sequence. Sequenced by immunoSEQ multiplex PCR; TCRdb stores in-frame clones only, minus some. The sample lists around 200,000 clones, 86% seen once, with 5% to 7% in the top ten. The data stem from a study of blood T cell repertoires in COVID-19. V lost 4 bases and J 2 bases, leaving 14 bases between the germline ends. The CDR3 length is 15 residues. CDR1 and CDR2 from the germline V gene are SGHRS and YFSETQ. The chain recombines TRBV5-1 with TRBJ2-3, with D possibly matching TRBD2 (6 bases). The origin of this receptor is a man between 40 and 49 years old with acute COVID-19. Material for sequencing was PBMCs or T cells enriched from blood (not recorded which). In nucleotides, the CDR3 is TGCGCCAGCAGCACGTGGGCGGGGACCACAGATACGCAGTATTTT. Amino acids: CASSTWAGTTDTQYF.